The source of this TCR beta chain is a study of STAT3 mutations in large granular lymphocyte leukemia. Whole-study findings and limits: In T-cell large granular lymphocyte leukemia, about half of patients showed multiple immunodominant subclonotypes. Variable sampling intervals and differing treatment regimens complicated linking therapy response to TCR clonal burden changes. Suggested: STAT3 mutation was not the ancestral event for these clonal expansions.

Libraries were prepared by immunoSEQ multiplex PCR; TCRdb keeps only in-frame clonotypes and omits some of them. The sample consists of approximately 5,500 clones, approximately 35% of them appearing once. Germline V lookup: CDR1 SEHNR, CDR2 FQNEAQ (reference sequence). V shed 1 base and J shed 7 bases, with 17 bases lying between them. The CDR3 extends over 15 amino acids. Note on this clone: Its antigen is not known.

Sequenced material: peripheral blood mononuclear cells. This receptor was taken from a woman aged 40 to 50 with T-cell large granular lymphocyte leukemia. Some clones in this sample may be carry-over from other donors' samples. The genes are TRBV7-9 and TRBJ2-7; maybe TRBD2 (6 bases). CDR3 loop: CASSLGLASSREQYF. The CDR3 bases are TGTGCCAGCAGCTTAGGGCTAGCGAGCTCGCGTGAGCAGTACTTC.